The sample holds many counts of the clone carrying this T cell receptor (beta chain). The data belong to a study of T cells in Graves' hyperthyroidism and ophthalmopathy. TCR beta CDR3 regions were amplified from RNA. Using the HTBI primer set, a first-round RT-PCR was run on the TCR CDR3. TCRdb re-called the multiplex PCR reads through MiXCR, storing one row per CDR3 protein. The data contain approximately 530,000 distinct CDR3 sequences, approximately 15% of them singletons. CDR1 and CDR2 (germline): MNHEY, SMNVEV (reference sequence). V was clipped by 5 bases and J by 4 bases; unmatched bases: 6. CDR3 length: 17 residues.

This sequence joins TRBV27 and TRBJ2-2, with 14 nucleotides matching TRBD2. The sequence came from a woman aged 18-35 years with Graves' hyperthyroidism. The sequencing sample was made of blood. The DNA of the CDR3 is TGTGCCAGCAGTCCGGGACTAGCGGGAGCGGGCACCGGGGAGCTGTTTTTT. Translation: CASSPGLAGAGTGELFF.